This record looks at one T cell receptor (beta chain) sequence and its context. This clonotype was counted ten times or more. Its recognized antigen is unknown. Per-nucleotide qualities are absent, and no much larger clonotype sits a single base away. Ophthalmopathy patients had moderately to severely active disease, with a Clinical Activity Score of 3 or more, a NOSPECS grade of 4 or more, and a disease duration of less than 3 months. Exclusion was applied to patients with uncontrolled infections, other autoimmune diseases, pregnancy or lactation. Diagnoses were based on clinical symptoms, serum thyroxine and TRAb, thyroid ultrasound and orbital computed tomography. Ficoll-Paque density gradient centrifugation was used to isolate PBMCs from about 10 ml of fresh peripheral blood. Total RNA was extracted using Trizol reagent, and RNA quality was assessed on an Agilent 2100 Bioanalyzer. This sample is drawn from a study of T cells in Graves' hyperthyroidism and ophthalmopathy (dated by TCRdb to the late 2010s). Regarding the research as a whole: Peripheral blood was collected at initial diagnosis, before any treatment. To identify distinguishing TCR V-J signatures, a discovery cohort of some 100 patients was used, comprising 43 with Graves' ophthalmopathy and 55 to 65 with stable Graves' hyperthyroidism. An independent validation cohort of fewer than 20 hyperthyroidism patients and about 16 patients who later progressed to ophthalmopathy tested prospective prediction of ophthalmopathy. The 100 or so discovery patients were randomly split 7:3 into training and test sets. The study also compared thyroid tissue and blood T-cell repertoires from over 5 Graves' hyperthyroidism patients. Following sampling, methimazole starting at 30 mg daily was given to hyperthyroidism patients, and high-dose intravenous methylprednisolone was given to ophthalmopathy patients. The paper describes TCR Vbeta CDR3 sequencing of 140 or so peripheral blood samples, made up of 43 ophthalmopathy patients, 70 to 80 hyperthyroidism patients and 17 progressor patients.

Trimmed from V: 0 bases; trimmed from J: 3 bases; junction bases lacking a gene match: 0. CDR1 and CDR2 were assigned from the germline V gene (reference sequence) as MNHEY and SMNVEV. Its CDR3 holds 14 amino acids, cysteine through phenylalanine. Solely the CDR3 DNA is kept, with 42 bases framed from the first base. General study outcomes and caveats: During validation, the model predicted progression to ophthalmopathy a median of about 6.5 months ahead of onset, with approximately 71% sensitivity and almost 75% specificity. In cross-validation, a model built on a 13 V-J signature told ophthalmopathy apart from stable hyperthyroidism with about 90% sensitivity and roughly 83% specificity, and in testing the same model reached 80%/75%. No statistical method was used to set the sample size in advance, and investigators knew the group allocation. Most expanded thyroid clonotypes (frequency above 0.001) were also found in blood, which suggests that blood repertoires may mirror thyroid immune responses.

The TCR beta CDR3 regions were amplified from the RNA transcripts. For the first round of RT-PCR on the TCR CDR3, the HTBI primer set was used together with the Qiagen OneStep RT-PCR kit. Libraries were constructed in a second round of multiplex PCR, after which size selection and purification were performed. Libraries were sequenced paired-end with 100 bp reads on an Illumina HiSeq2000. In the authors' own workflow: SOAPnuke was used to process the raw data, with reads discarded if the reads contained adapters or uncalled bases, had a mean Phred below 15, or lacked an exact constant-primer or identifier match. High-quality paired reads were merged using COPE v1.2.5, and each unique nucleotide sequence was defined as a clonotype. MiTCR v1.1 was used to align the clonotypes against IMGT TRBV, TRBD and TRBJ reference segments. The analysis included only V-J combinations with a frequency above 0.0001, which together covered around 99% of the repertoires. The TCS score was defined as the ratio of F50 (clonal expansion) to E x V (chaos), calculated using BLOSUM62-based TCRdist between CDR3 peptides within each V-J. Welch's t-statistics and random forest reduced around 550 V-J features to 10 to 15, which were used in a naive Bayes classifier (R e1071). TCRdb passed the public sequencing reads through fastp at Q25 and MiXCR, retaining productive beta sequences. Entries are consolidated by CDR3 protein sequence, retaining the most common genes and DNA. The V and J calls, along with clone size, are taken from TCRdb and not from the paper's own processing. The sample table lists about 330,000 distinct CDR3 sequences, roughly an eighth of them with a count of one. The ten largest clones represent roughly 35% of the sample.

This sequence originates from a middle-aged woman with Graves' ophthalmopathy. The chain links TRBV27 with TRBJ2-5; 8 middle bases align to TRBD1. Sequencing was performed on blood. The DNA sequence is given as TGTGCCAGCAGTTTATCGACAGGGGAAGAGACCCAGTACTTC. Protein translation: CASSLSTGEETQYF.